This T cell receptor (beta chain) derives from a study of spatial heterogeneity in lung cancer. Study context: In raw reads, more than 8.5 appearances on average were recorded for each unique TCR and UMI combination.

This sample's time point: blood at routine non-recurrence follow-up after resection. Whole RNA from tumor, nontumor lung or frozen PBMC was sequenced unsorted. This clonotype was seen many times. V was shortened by 0 bases and J by 5 bases, with 8 bases between the two germline ends. The CDR3 has 13 residues. CDR1 and CDR2 (germline): SGHNT, YYREEE (reference sequence). TCRdb re-analysed the 5' RACE reads in MiXCR, keeping a single row per CDR3 protein. Altogether 55,000 to 75,000 distinct CDR3 sequences are present, about 9.5% being singletons, with the ten largest covering 1.5% to 2%. The origin of this receptor is a female donor with early-stage non-small cell lung cancer. Specimen: PBMCs, collected at follow-up. The chain carries TRBV5-4 and TRBJ1-1; no clear D gene. CDR3 DNA: TGTGCCAGCAGCTTGGACCTGGTGACTGAAGCTTTCTTT. Translating it yields CASSLDLVTEAFF. The whole variable domain, filled in from reference TRBV5-4 and TRBJ1-1, reads ETGVTQSPTHLIKTRGQQVTLRCSSQSGHNTVSWYQQALGQGPQFIFQYYREEENGRGNFPPRFSGLQFPNYSSELNVNALELDDSALYLCASSLDLVTEAFFGQGTRLTVV.